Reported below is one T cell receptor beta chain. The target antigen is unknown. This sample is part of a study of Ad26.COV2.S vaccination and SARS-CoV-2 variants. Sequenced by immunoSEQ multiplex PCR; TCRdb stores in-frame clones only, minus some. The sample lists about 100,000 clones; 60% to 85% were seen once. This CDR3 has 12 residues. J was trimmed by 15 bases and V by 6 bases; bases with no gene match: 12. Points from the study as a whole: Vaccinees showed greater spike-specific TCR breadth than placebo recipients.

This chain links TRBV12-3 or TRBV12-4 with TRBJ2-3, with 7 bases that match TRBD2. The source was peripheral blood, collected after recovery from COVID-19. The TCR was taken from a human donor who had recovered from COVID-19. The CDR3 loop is CASSYPGTISYF. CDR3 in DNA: TGTGCCAGCAGCTATCCCGGGACTATATCATATTTT.